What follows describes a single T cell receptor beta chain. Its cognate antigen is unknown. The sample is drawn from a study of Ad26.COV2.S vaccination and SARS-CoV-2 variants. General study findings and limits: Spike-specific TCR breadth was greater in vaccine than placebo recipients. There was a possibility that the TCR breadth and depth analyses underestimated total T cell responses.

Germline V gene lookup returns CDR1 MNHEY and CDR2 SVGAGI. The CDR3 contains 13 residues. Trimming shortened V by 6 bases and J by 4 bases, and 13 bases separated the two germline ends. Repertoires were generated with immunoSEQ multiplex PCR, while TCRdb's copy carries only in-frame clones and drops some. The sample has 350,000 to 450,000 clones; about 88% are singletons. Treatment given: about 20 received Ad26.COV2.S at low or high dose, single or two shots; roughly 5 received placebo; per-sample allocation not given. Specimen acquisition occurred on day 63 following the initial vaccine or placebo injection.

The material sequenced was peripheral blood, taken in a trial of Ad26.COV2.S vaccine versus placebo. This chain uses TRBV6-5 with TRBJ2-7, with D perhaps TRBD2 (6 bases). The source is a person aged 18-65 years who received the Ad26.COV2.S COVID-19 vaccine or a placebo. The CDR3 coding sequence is TGTGCCAGCAGCGGACTACGGGGATACGAGCAGTACTTC. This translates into CASSGLRGYEQYF.